This T cell receptor beta chain was documented in a study of cytomegalovirus exposure and HLA in healthy donors. Study background: As an earlier analysis found, about 179 million T cells yielded about 100 million unique TCR beta sequences. Study findings and constraints: Per published accounts, TCR beta sequences correctly predicted the HLA-A and HLA-B alleles of most subjects. In vitro confirmation showed a few CMV-associated chains to be CMV antigen specific.

Primers: 60 Vbeta forward and 13 Jbeta reverse. Measured with immunoSEQ multiplex PCR; TCRdb has only the in-frame clones, and not every one. This sample has some 200,000 clones, with approximately 80% found just once. To note about this clone: What it binds is unknown.

The source material was PBMCs. The TCR was taken from a boy aged 2-9 years in good health and CMV-seronegative.

The CDR3 nucleotides are TGTGCCACCAGCAGAGTGGGGACAGGGGCTAAAAAACTGTTTTTT. Its protein product is CATSRVGTGAKKLFF. The V gene is TRBV15, the J gene TRBJ1-4; 10 nucleotides align to TRBD1. CDR3 length: 15 amino acids. Germline V gives CDR1 LNHNV, CDR2 YYDKDF (reference sequence). With 1 base clipped from V and 9 bases from J, the junction kept 5 bases outside the gene matches.